This passage covers 2 T cell receptor beta chains from one sample sequenced in a study of T-cell memory formation after mild COVID-19 (dated by TCRdb to the early 2020s). Library prep was done by 5' RACE. The sequencing machine was an Illumina NovaSeq 6000. TCRdb passed the public sequencing reads through fastp at Q25 and MiXCR, retaining productive beta sequences. Rows with a matching CDR3 protein are joined into one entry that keeps the most common DNA and genes. Present in this sample are about 600,000 distinct CDR3 sequences, about 20% of which were seen just once. The ten largest make up around 9.2% of the sample. The source material was PBMCs or a T cell subset sorted from them (not recorded which). These receptors all stem from an adult woman who had mild COVID-19 (a few samples of this study predate the infection). The sample titles of this study are shuffled in the database, so cell type and time point are left out; the donor was told from shared clones.

This clonotype was counted between two and nine times. The chain employs TRBV21-1 and TRBJ1-2. TRBV21-1 constitutes a pseudogene. The CDR3 extends over 14 amino acids. The CDR3, as DNA: TGTGCCAGCAGCCCAAGGAGGGAAGGTCGGGGCTACACCTTC. This encodes CASSPRREGRGYTF.

This clonotype was seen a handful of times. The chain employs TRBV6-1 and TRBJ1-1, with a weak D call TRBD1 (6 bases). This CDR3 contains 14 residues. The ends were cut back, 8 bases at V and 6 bases at J, with 19 bases in the middle. The V gene's germline CDR1 is MNHNS and CDR2 SASEGT. The CDR3 DNA reads TGTGCCAGCCCAGACAGGATGGGTGATCCTGAAGCTTTCTTT. Amino acid sequence: CASPDRMGDPEAFF.